Listed below are T cell receptor beta chains from one sample, sequenced in a study of beta chain features in type 1 diabetes. Produced via immunoSEQ multiplex PCR; TCRdb's table is partial and in-frame only. The table lists approximately 470,000 clones, about 29% of them singletons. Material: naive CD4+ T cells from blood. These TCRs come from a man younger than 35 in good health. CDR3s include the opening cysteine and the closing phenylalanine or tryptophan. The D gene is left open where the match is weak. Some rows mark clone size as missing; the rest say once, few, many or name a class of expanded clone.

>.|TRBD2|TRBJ2-7|TRBV30
TGTGCCTGGAGTAAACTAGCGGGAGGGCCCGACGAGCAGTACTTC
CAWSKLAGGPDEQYF
>.|.|TRBJ1-1|TRBV2
TGTGCCAGCAGGAGGACGGAAAGCACTGAAGCTTTCTTT
CASRRTESTEAFF
>few|TRBD2|TRBJ2-1|TRBV28
TGTGCCAGCAGTTTTTTCAGGACTAGCGTAGACAATGAGCAGTTCTTC
CASSFFRTSVDNEQFF
>.|.|TRBJ2-7|TRBV6-1
TGTGCCAGCAGTGAAGGGGGACAAAGCGTTGGCGAGCAGTACTTC
CASSEGGQSVGEQYF
>few|.|TRBJ2-1|TRBV10-3
TGTGCCATCAGGCCGGGGGGCGGGCTCAATGAGCAGTTCTTC
CAIRPGGGLNEQFF
>.|.|TRBJ2-3|TRBV2
TGTGCCAGCAGTGAGGCAGCGTTCACAGATACGCAGTATTTT
CASSEAAFTDTQYF
>.|.|TRBJ2-1|TRBV6-5
TGTGCCAGCACTCGAGGGACTGGCAATGAGCAGTTCTTC
CASTRGTGNEQFF
>.|TRBD1|TRBJ2-2|TRBV30
TGTGCCCACACGGGACAGGCCTCGTCCGGGGAGCTGTTTTTT
CAHTGQASSGELFF
>.|.|TRBJ2-1|TRBV5-4
TGTGCCAGCAGCTTGGCCAGTCGGAATGAGCAGTTCTTC
CASSLASRNEQFF
>once|.|TRBJ2-7|TRBV7-2
TGTGCCAGCAGCTTAATTAACAGGGACTACGAGCAGTACTTC
CASSLINRDYEQYF
>.|TRBD1|TRBJ1-4|TRBV25-1
TGTGCCAGCAGGATGACAGGGGGCAGTGAAAAACTGTTTTTT
CASRMTGGSEKLFF
>few|.|TRBJ2-4|TRBV2
TGTGCCAGCAGCCCTACCACAGGGAAAGAGGACATTCAGTACTTC
CASSPTTGKEDIQYF
>once|TRBD1|TRBJ2-7|TRBV5-4
TGTGCCAGCAGCGGGGGGACAGGGGGCCGCCTCTACGAGCAGTACTTC
CASSGGTGGRLYEQYF
>.|.|TRBJ2-4|TRBV29-1
TGCAGCGTTAACACAGGGACACACATTCAGTACTTC
CSVNTGTHIQYF
>few|.|TRBJ1-5|TRBV20-1
TGCAGTGTAGGTAGCAATCAGCCCCAGCATTTT
CSVGSNQPQHF
>.|TRBD2|TRBJ2-1|TRBV5-1
TGCGCCAGCAGCGAAGGGACTAACCATGAGCAGTTCTTC
CASSEGTNHEQFF
>.|TRBD1|TRBJ2-4|TRBV9
TGTGCCAGCAGCCTAACCGGGACAGGGGGCGACATTCAGTACTTC
CASSLTGTGGDIQYF
>few|.|TRBJ2-1|TRBV29-1
TGCAGCGTTGTTACAGATTCCTACAATGAGCAGTTCTTC
CSVVTDSYNEQFF
>few|TRBD2|TRBJ2-7|TRBV13
TGTGCCAGCAGCCGCAGGACTAGCGGGAGGGCCGTGAAGTATGAGCAGTACTTC
CASSRRTSGRAVKYEQYF
>.|TRBD2|TRBJ2-1|TRBV13
TGTGCCAGCAGCTTAAGCGGGAGTAAAGGCGATGAGCAGTTCTTC
CASSLSGSKGDEQFF
>.|.|TRBJ2-3|TRBV7-3
TGTGCCAGCAGCTTAGAGGGCCTGGGGACAGATACGCAGTATTTT
CASSLEGLGTDTQYF
>.|TRBD1|TRBJ1-2|TRBV29-1
TGCAGCGTTGAAGGAGGGGGCGCGGGTGGCTACACCTTC
CSVEGGGAGGYTF
>.|TRBD2|TRBJ2-1|TRBV9
TGTGCCAGCAGCGGTAGAGCGGGAGGGCCTCGGTCCTACAATGAGCAGTTCTTC
CASSGRAGGPRSYNEQFF
>few|.|TRBJ2-1|TRBV30
TGTGCCTTACAAAGGAAGCCAAGCTCCTACAATGAGCAGTTCTTC
CALQRKPSSYNEQFF
>.|.|TRBJ2-7|TRBV28
TGTGCCAGCAGTTCCGGGACCTACGAGCAGTACTTC
CASSSGTYEQYF
>.|.|TRBJ1-4|TRBV14
TGTGCCAGCAGCCAGACAGGTGCGAAACTGTTTTTT
CASSQTGAKLFF
>.|TRBD2|TRBJ2-7|TRBV4-3
TGCGCCAGCAGCCAGGTCCCTAGCGGGGCCTTTAGCGAGCAGTACTTC
CASSQVPSGAFSEQYF
>few|.|TRBJ2-7|TRBV6-5
TGTGCCAGCAGTTACTCGTTGAGAGGGAAACTCGACGAGCAGTACTTC
CASSYSLRGKLDEQYF
>few|TRBD2|TRBJ2-7|TRBV27
TGTGCCAGCAGTTTAATCGGACGGCTAGCGGGCCACGAGCAGTACTTC
CASSLIGRLAGHEQYF
>few|.|TRBJ2-5|TRBV28
TGTGCCAGCAGTGCCCCGAATAGCTGGGAGACCCAGTACTTC
CASSAPNSWETQYF
>few|.|TRBJ2-1|TRBV27
TGTGCCAGCAGCTTCCGGGACACCCTCCGGGAGCAGTTCTTC
CASSFRDTLREQFF
>.|.|TRBJ1-4|TRBV29-1
TGCAGCGTTGTGAAGGATGAAAAACTGTTTTTT
CSVVKDEKLFF
>.|.|TRBJ2-1|TRBV12-5
TGTGCTAGTGGTTCGGGCACTCGGACTTTTGGGGATGAGCAGTTCTTC
CASGSGTRTFGDEQFF
>.|.|TRBJ2-5|TRBV25-1
TGTGCCAGCAGTGATCGGGGACGGAATACTTACCAAGAGACCCAGTACTTC
CASSDRGRNTYQETQYF
>.|TRBD1|TRBJ2-1|TRBV18
TGTGCCAGCTCACCGGCGACAGGGAACAATGAGCAGTTCTTC
CASSPATGNNEQFF
>.|.|TRBJ2-5|TRBV7-9
TGTGCCAGCAGCATACGACAGACGGGGGAGACCCAGTACTTC
CASSIRQTGETQYF
>.|TRBD2|TRBJ2-3|TRBV7-2
TGTGCCAGCAGTGGACTAGCAGCTAGCACAGATACGCAGTATTTT
CASSGLAASTDTQYF
>once|.|TRBJ2-3|TRBV19
TGTGCCAGTAGCCGCGGGACAACAGATACGCAGTATTTT
CASSRGTTDTQYF
>few|TRBD1|TRBJ2-5|TRBV5-1
TGCGCCAGCAGCACGGACAGGGTAGGGACCCAGTACTTC
CASSTDRVGTQYF
>.|TRBD1|TRBJ1-1|TRBV18
TGTGCCAGCTCACAACAGGGGGTCGTGGGGTCTGAAGCTTTCTTT
CASSQQGVVGSEAFF
>few|TRBD1|TRBJ2-3|TRBV30
TGTGCCTGGGGGCAGGGGGCCACAGATACGCAGTATTTT
CAWGQGATDTQYF
>few|.|TRBJ2-2|TRBV5-6
TGTGCCAGCAGCATCCCCACCGGGGAGCTGTTTTTT
CASSIPTGELFF
>.|.|TRBJ2-7|TRBV29-1
TGCAGCGTCGCGGGGATCCTCCTACGCGAGCAGTACTTC
CSVAGILLREQYF
>.|TRBD2|TRBJ2-1|TRBV10-3
TGTGCCATCAGCCTAGCGGGAGAGCCCTACAATGAGCAGTTCTTC
CAISLAGEPYNEQFF
>.|.|TRBJ2-1|TRBV23-1
TGCGCCAGCTCCCGAGGGACCAGAGAGGGCGATGAGCAGTTCTTC
CASSRGTREGDEQFF
>few|TRBD1|TRBJ1-1|TRBV29-1
TGCAGCGTCTATCGGGACAGCGTGAACACTGAAGCTTTCTTT
CSVYRDSVNTEAFF
>few|TRBD2|TRBJ2-7|TRBV19
TGTGCCAGTAGGCTTACTAGCGGGGTAAGCTACGAGCAGTACTTC
CASRLTSGVSYEQYF
>few|.|TRBJ1-5|TRBV7-9
TGTGCCAGCAGCTTAGAAGGATCCAGCAATCAGCCCCAGCATTTT
CASSLEGSSNQPQHF
>.|TRBD1|TRBJ2-7|TRBV10-3
TGTGCCATCAGGCCAGGGGGAAGCTACGAGCAGTACTTC
CAIRPGGSYEQYF
>once|.|TRBJ2-7|TRBV21-1
TGTGCCAGCAGCCGGCGGGAGGGTTTGGTCGACGAGCAGTACTTC
CASSRREGLVDEQYF
>.|.|TRBJ1-4|TRBV6-5
TGTGCCAGCAGCACTACAGGGACAACTAATGAAAAACTGTTTTTT
CASSTTGTTNEKLFF
>.|TRBD1|TRBJ2-7|TRBV30
TGTGCCTGGACCAAGGACAGGGGAAGTTACGAGCAGTACTTC
CAWTKDRGSYEQYF
>.|.|TRBJ2-3|TRBV7-2
TGTGCCAGCAGCGCCCTAGGAGCAGATACGCAGTATTTT
CASSALGADTQYF
>.|.|TRBJ1-2|TRBV7-6
TGTGCCAGCAGCGCGGGGACTGGCTACACCTTC
CASSAGTGYTF
>few|.|TRBJ2-1|TRBV30
TGTGCCTGGAGTGTACGGCGGGTCAACAATGAGCAGTTCTTC
CAWSVRRVNNEQFF
>.|.|TRBJ2-5|TRBV7-9
TGTGCCAGCAGCTCGCAAGAGACCCAGTACTTC
CASSSQETQYF
>.|.|TRBJ2-2|TRBV7-9
TGTGCCAGCAGCTCCGCAGGACTGCTCACCGGGGAGCTGTTTTTT
CASSSAGLLTGELFF
>.|.|TRBJ2-3|TRBV2
TGTGCCAGCAGGGACGGATTCACAGATACGCAGTATTTT
CASRDGFTDTQYF
>.|TRBD2|TRBJ2-3|TRBV15
TGTGCCACCAGCAGAGGGACTAGCGGGAGTCCCAGCACAGATACGCAGTATTTT
CATSRGTSGSPSTDTQYF